This entry lists 13 T cell receptor beta chains sequenced from one sample in a study of T-cell reconstitution after alpha-beta-depleted transplantation in children. TCRbeta library construction was performed incorporating unique molecular identifiers. TCRdb reanalysed the PCR reads using MiXCR and keeps one entry per CDR3 protein. The sample contains roughly 610,000 distinct CDR3 sequences, roughly a tenth of which appear only once. Here the sequenced sample was PBMCs from the stem cell graft donor, taken from the stem cell graft. The receptors come from a human donor who donated a stem cell graft to a child with acute myeloid leukemia.

This chain links TRBV6-4 with TRBJ2-3, with TRBD2 matching over 8 bases. The CDR3 sequence is 18 residues long. V dropped 3 bases and J dropped 4; count of bases not matched to a gene: 15. Germline CDR1 MRHNA, CDR2 SNTAGT. The CDR3 here is CASSDYGGREGRADTQYF. The CDR3 nucleotides read TGTGCCAGCAGTGATTACGGAGGACGGGAGGGCCGGGCAGATACGCAGTATTTT.

A few counts support this clonotype. V gene TRBV12-3 or TRBV12-4 combines with J gene TRBJ2-2; possibly TRBD1 for D (6 bases). The CDR3 has 13 residues. V was cut by 6 bases and J by 2 bases, with 7 bases left in between. CDR3 sequence reads: CASRGQNTGELFF. The CDR3, as DNA: TGTGCCAGCAGGGGACAAAACACCGGGGAGCTGTTTTTT.

This sequence joins TRBV6-2 or TRBV6-3 and TRBJ2-7, with D possibly TRBD2 on 6 matching bases. The ends were cut back, 6 bases at V and 3 bases at J, with 12 bases in the middle. CDR3 size: 13 residues. The germline V gene encodes CDR1 MNHEY and CDR2 SVGEGT. CDR3 loop: CASRREILYEQYF. DNA for the CDR3: TGTGCCAGCAGACGGGAGATCCTCTACGAGCAGTACTTC.

This clonotype was detected only once. A read error is likely, as this CDR3 ends without the conserved phenylalanine or tryptophan. The rearrangement joins TRBV6-5 to TRBJ2-7, with D possibly being TRBD1 or TRBD2 (6 bases each). Germline CDR1 is MNHEY and CDR2 is SVGAGI. This CDR3 spans 15 amino acids. V was shortened by 2 bases and J by 3 bases, with 14 bases between the two germline ends. DNA for the CDR3: TGTGCCAGCAGTTACGGGGGGCAGGTGAACTACGAGCAGTACTGC. It is translated as CASSYGGQVNYEQYC.

The J gene is TRBJ2-1, the V gene TRBV7-3; a weak D match, TRBD1 (6 bases). The CDR3 has 16 amino acids. CDR1 and CDR2 from the germline V gene are SGHTA and FQGTGA. V lost 5 bases and J 0 bases, leaving 14 bases between the germline ends. CDR3 DNA: TGTGCCAGCAGCCCCCTGGGGGCGGGCTCCTACAATGAGCAGTTCTTC. It encodes CASSPLGAGSYNEQFF.

This clonotype was observed at least ten times. V is TRBV30 and J is TRBJ2-3, with 13 positions matching TRBD2. V was pared by 1 base and J by 2 bases, with 3 bases of the junction left unmatched. This CDR3 is 16 amino acids long. Germline assignment: CDR1 GTSNPN and CDR2 SVGIG (reference sequence). This chain's CDR3 is CAWSGGTSGTTDTQYF. The CDR3 region has the DNA TGTGCCTGGAGTGGAGGGACTAGCGGGACCACAGATACGCAGTATTTT.

In nucleotides, the CDR3 is TGTGCCAGCAGCCCCCAGGAGGGCTACGAGCAGTACTTC. Translated, it gives CASSPQEGYEQYF. The rearrangement links TRBV7-3 to TRBJ2-7, with D maybe TRBD2 (6 bases). Germline V gene sequence: CDR1 SGHTA, CDR2 FQGTGA. Trimming left V 5 bases short and J 3 bases short, with 11 bases between. The CDR3 is made up of 13 amino acids.

The J gene is TRBJ2-7, the V gene TRBV18; TRBD2 might be the D (5 bases). The V end lost 1 base, the J end lost 6 bases, and 19 bases lay between the germline ends. CDR3 length: 16 residues. Germline-derived CDR1 and CDR2 are KGHSH and LQKENI. The CDR3 is CASSPLSGNQFGEQYF. The CDR3 DNA sequence: TGTGCCAGCTCACCACTTTCGGGGAACCAATTTGGCGAGCAGTACTTC.

This clonotype was seen more than once but under ten times. The chain joins TRBV27 to TRBJ2-5, with 9 bases aligning to TRBD1. J was trimmed by 1 base and V by 7 bases; bases with no gene match: 4. Looked up from germline, CDR1 is MNHEY and CDR2 is SMNVEV (reference sequence). The CDR3 has 14 amino acids. CDR3 sequence reads: CASIRDRAQETQYF. CDR3 sequence (DNA): TGTGCCAGCATCCGGGACAGGGCCCAAGAGACCCAGTACTTC.

V gene TRBV28 combines with J gene TRBJ2-2; D unclear. With 6 bases removed from V and 0 bases from J, the gap between germline ends came to 17 bases. This CDR3 has 17 amino acids. CDR1 is MDHEN and CDR2 is SYDVKM in the germline V gene. The CDR3 sequence: CASSYPRVDPNTGELFF. The CDR3 nucleotides are TGTGCCAGCAGCTACCCCCGCGTGGATCCGAACACCGGGGAGCTGTTTTTT.

At least ten counts were recorded for this clonotype. The rearrangement joins TRBV4-3 to TRBJ2-2; D perhaps matches TRBD2 (6 bases). The CDR3 has 15 residues. Germline CDR1 LGHNA, CDR2 YSLEER. The V end was cut by 1 base, the J end by 3 bases, with 9 bases between. CDR3 loop: CASSQGLADTGELFF. The CDR3 DNA follows: TGCGCCAGCAGCCAAGGATTAGCGGACACCGGGGAGCTGTTTTTT.

This clonotype was seen ten or more times. The chain employs TRBV7-3 and TRBJ1-6, with 8 bases fitting TRBD1. This CDR3 has 16 residues. Per germline, CDR1 SGHTA and CDR2 FQGTGA. The V segment lost 2 bases and the J segment 8 bases; nucleotides outside the gene matches: 8. In nucleotides, the CDR3 is TGTGCCAGCAGCTTACAACCTACAGGGGGTTATTCACCCCTCCACTTT. The encoded protein is CASSLQPTGGYSPLHF.

V gene TRBV5-1 combines with J gene TRBJ2-2; tentative D call: TRBD2 (5 bases). The length of the CDR3 is 14 residues. Germline-derived CDR1 and CDR2 are SGHRS and YFSETQ. V gave up 4 bases and J gave up 4 bases, with 11 bases separating them. For the CDR3, the DNA is TGCGCCAGCAGCCACTCGGGGATCACCGGGGAGCTGTTTTTT. This translates into CASSHSGITGELFF.